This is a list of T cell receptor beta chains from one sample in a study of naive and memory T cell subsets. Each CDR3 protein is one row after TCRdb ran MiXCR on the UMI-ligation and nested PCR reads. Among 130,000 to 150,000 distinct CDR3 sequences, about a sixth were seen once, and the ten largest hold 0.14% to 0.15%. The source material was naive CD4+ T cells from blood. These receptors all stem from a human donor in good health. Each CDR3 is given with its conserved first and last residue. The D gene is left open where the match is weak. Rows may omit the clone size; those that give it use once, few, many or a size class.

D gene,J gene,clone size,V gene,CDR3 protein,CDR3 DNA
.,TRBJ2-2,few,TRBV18,CASSPMRFAVPNTGELFF,TGTGCCAGCTCACCAATGAGGTTCGCGGTCCCGAACACCGGGGAGCTGTTTTTT
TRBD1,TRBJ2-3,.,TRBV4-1,CASMRTGGHLGPDTQYF,TGCGCCAGCATGAGGACAGGGGGCCACTTGGGCCCAGATACGCAGTATTTT
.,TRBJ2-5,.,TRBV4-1,CASSRTRGQETQYF,TGCGCCAGCAGCCGGACTAGGGGGCAAGAGACCCAGTACTTC
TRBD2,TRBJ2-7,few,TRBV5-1,CASSLDGGRGYEQYF,TGCGCCAGCAGCTTGGACGGCGGGAGAGGCTACGAGCAGTACTTC
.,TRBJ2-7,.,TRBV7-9,CASSLISYEQYF,TGTGCCAGCAGCTTGATATCCTACGAGCAGTACTTC
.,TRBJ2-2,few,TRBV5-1,CASRSGSDTGELFF,TGCGCCAGCAGGTCGGGTAGCGACACCGGGGAGCTGTTTTTT
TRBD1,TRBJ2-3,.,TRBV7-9,CASSAQGYTDAQYF,TGTGCCAGCAGCGCACAGGGGTACACAGATGCGCAGTATTTT
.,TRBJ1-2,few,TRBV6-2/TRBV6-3,CASSQYTAGGYTF,TGTGCCAGCAGTCAATACACGGCGGGCGGCTACACCTTC
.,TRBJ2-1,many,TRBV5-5,CASSPPGSLYNEQFF,TGTGCCAGCAGCCCCCCCGGCAGCTTATACAATGAGCAGTTCTTC
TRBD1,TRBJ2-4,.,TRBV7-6,CASSLQQGACPNIQYF,TGTGCCAGCAGCTTGCAGCAGGGGGCCTGTCCAAACATTCAGTACTTC
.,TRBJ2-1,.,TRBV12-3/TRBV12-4,CASSLGMGVKYNEQFF,TGTGCCAGCAGTTTAGGAATGGGGGTTAAGTACAATGAGCAGTTCTTC
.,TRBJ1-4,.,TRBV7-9,CASRLGANEKLFF,TGTGCCAGCCGCCTCGGAGCTAATGAAAAACTGTTTTTT
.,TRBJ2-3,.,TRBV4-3,CASSHESSTDTQYF,TGCGCCAGCAGCCACGAGTCGAGCACAGATACGCAGTATTTT
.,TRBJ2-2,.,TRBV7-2,CASSPWGRNTGELFF,TGTGCCAGCAGCCCCTGGGGGAGGAACACCGGGGAGCTGTTTTTT
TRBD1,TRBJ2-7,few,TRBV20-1,CSADTGQGPYEQYF,TGCAGTGCTGATACAGGACAGGGGCCCTACGAGCAGTACTTC
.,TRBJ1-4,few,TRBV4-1,CASSQRLRGKLFF,TGCGCCAGCAGCCAGAGGCTCCGGGGAAAACTGTTTTTT
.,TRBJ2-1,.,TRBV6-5,CASSAPRSGYNEQFF,TGTGCCAGCAGTGCCCCCCGATCTGGGTACAATGAGCAGTTCTTC
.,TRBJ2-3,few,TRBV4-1,CASSQDFGTDTQYF,TGCGCCAGCAGCCAAGATTTCGGCACAGATACGCAGTATTTT
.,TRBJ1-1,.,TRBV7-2,CASSPHPRNMNTEAFF,TGTGCCAGCAGCCCACACCCCAGGAACATGAACACTGAAGCTTTCTTT
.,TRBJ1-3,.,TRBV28,CASSLPSRNTIYF,TGTGCCAGCAGTTTACCTTCGAGAAACACCATATATTTT
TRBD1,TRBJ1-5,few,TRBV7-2,CASSLETGRGPSQHF,TGTGCCAGCAGCTTAGAGACAGGGAGAGGACCTTCGCAGCATTTT
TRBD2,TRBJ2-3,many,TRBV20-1,CSVRGLAEPGNTDTQYF,TGCAGTGTTCGGGGACTAGCGGAGCCAGGAAACACAGATACGCAGTATTTT
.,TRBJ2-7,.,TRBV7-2,CASSLAPWSGPTYEQYF,TGTGCCAGCAGCTTAGCCCCCTGGAGCGGCCCCACATACGAGCAGTACTTC
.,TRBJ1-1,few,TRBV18,CASSPEGRAFF,TGTGCCAGCTCACCTGAGGGAAGAGCTTTCTTT
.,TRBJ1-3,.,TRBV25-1,CASSEFENAIYF,TGTGCCAGCAGTGAATTTGAAAACGCCATATATTTT
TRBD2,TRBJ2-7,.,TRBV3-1,CASSQGLRTSGNEQYF,TGTGCCAGCAGCCAAGGTCTTAGGACTAGCGGGAACGAGCAGTACTTC
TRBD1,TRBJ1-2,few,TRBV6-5,CASSYAGTGNYGYTF,TGTGCCAGCAGTTACGCCGGGACAGGGAACTATGGCTACACCTTC
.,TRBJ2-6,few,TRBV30,CAWSITGANVLTF,TGTGCCTGGAGTATCACTGGGGCCAACGTCCTGACTTTC
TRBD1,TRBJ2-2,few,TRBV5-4,CASSLGQDGELFF,TGTGCCAGCAGCCTAGGACAGGACGGGGAGCTGTTTTTT
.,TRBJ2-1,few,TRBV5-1,CASSLNEGLYNEQFF,TGCGCCAGCAGCTTGAACGAGGGGCTCTACAATGAGCAGTTCTTC
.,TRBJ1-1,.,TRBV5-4,CASRTVNTEAFF,TGTGCCAGCAGAACAGTGAACACTGAAGCTTTCTTT